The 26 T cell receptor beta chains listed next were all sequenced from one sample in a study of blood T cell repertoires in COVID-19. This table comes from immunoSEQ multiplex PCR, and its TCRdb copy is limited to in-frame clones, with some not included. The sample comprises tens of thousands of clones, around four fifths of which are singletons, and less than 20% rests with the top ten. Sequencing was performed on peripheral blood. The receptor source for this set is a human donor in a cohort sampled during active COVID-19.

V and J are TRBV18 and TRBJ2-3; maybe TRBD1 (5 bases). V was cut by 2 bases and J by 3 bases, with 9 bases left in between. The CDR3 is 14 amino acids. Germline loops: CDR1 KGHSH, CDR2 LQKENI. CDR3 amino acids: CASSPIRGTDTQYF. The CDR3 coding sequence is TGTGCCAGCTCACCAATTAGGGGTACAGATACGCAGTATTTT.

CDR3 protein: CASSPKTDTQYF. The DNA of the CDR3 is TGTGCCAGCTCACCTAAAACAGATACGCAGTATTTT. The gene calls are TRBV18 and TRBJ2-3; no definite D call. CDR3 size: 12 residues. Germline V gene sequence: CDR1 KGHSH, CDR2 LQKENI. Trimming removed 3 bases from V and 3 bases from J, with 4 bases in between.

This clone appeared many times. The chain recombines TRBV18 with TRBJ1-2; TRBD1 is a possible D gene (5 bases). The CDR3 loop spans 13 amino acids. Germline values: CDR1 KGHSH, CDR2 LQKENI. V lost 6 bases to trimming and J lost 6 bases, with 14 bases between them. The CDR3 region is CASSPGGWDGYTF. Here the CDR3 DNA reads TGTGCCAGCTCCCCCGGGGGTTGGGATGGCTACACCTTC. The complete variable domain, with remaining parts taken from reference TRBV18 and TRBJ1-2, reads NAGVMQNPRHLVRRRGQEARLRCSPMKGHSHVYWYRQLPEEGLKFMVYLQKENIIDESGMPKERFSAEFPKEGPSILRIQQVVRGDSAAYFCASSPGGWDGYTFGSGTRLTVV.

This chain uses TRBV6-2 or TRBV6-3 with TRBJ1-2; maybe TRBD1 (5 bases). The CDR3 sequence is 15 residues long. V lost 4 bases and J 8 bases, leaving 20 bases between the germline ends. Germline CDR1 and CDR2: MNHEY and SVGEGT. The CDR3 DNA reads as TGTGCCAGCAGTTGGGGCGGGACGGGCAAAGGCGGCTACACCTTC. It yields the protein CASSWGGTGKGGYTF.

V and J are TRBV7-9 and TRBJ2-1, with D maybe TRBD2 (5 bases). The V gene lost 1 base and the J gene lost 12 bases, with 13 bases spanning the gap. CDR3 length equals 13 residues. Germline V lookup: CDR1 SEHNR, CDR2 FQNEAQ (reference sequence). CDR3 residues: CASSLEAGEGQFF. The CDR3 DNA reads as TGTGCCAGCAGCTTAGAGGCGGGCGAGGGGCAGTTCTTC.

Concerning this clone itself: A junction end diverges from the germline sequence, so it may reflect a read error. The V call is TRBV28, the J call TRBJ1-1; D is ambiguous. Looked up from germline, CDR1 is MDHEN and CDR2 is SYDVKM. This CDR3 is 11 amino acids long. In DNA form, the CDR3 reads TGTGCCAGCAGTCCTCAACAAAATCCAACCTTT. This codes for CASSPQQNPTF. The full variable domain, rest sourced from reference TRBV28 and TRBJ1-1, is DVKVTQSSRYLVKRTGEKVFLECVQDMDHENMFWYRQDPGLGLRLIYFSYDVKMKEKGDIPEGYSVSREKKERFSLILESASTNQTSMYLCASSPQQNPTFGQGTRLTVV.

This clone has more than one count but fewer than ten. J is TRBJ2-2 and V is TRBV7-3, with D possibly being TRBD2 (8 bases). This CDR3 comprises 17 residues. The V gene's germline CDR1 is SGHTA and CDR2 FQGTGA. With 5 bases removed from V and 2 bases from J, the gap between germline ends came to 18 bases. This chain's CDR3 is CASSPTGGGPNTGELFF. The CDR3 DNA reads TGTGCCAGCAGCCCCACGGGAGGGGGCCCTAACACCGGGGAGCTGTTTTTT.

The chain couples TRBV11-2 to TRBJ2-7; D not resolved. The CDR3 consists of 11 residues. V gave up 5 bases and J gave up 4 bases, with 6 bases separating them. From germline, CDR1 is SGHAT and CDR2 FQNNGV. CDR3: CASSPFYEQYF. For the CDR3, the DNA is TGTGCCAGCAGCCCGTTTTACGAGCAGTACTTC.

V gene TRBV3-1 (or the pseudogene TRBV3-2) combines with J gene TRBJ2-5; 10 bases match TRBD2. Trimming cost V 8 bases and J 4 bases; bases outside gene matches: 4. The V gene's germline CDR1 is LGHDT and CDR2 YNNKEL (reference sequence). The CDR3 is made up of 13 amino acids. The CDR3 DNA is TGTGCCAGCTCCGCTAGCGGGAGAGAGACCCAGTACTTC. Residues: CASSASGRETQYF.

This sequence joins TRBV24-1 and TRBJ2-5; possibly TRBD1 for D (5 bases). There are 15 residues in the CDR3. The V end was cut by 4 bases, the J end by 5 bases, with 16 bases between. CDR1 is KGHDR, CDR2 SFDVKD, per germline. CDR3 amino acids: CATSELSGNRETQYF. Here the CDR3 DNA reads TGTGCCACCAGTGAGTTGTCAGGGAATAGGGAGACCCAGTACTTC.

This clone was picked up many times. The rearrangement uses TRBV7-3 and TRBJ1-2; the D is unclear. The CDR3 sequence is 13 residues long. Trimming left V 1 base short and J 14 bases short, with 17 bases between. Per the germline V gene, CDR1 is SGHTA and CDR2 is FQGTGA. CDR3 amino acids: CASSLRGSGLRTF. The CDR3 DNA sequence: TGTGCCAGCAGCTTAAGAGGGTCAGGTCTACGGACCTTC.

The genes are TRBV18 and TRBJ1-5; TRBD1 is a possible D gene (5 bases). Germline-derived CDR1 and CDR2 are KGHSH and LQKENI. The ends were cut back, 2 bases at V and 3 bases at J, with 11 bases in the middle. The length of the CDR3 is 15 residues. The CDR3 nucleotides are TGTGCCAGCTCACCAGAGAAGGGGTCCAATCAGCCCCAGCATTTT. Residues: CASSPEKGSNQPQHF.

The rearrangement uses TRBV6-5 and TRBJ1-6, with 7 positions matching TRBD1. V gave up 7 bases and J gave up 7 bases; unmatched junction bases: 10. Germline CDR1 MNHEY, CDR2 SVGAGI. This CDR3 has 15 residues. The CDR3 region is CASMPPGQRNSPLHF. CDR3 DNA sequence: TGTGCCAGCATGCCCCCGGGACAGAGAAATTCACCCCTCCACTTT.

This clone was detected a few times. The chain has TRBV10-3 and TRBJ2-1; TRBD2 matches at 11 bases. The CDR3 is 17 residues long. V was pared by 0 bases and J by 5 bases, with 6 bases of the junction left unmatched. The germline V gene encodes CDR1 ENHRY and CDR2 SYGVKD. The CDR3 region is CAISESLGTSGHNEQFF. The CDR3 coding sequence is TGTGCCATCAGTGAGTCTCTCGGGACTAGCGGACACAATGAGCAGTTCTTC.

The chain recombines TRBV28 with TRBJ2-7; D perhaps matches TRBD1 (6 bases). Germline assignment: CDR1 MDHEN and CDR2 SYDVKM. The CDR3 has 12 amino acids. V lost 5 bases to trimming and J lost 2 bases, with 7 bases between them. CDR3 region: CASSGQTYEQYF. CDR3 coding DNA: TGTGCCAGCAGTGGACAGACCTACGAGCAGTACTTC.

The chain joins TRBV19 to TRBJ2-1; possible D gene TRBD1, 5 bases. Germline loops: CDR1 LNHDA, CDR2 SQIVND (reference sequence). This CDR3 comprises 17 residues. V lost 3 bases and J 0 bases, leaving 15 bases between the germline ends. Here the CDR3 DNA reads TGTGCCAGTAGTATCCAGGGTAGCCGGAGCTCCTACAATGAGCAGTTCTTC. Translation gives CASSIQGSRSSYNEQFF.

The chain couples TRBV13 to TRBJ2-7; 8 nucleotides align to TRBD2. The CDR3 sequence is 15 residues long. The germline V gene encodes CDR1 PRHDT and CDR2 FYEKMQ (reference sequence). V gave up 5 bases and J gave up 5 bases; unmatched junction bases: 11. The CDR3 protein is CASSRRPGLGNEQYF. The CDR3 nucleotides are TGTGCCAGCAGCCGCCGACCGGGACTAGGCAACGAGCAGTACTTC.

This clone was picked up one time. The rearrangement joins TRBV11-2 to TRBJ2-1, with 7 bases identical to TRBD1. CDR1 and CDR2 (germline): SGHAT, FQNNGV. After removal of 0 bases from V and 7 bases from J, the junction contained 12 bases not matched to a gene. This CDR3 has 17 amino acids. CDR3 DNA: TGTGCCAGCAGCTTAGATCAGACAGGGTTCCGTCGGAATGAGCAGTTCTTC. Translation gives CASSLDQTGFRRNEQFF.

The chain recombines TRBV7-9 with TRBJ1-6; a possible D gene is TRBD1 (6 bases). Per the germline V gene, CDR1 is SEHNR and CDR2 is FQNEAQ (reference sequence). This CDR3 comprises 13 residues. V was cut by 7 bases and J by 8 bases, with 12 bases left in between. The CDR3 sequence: CASTEQGYSPLHF. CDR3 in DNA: TGTGCCAGCACCGAACAGGGATATTCACCCCTCCACTTT. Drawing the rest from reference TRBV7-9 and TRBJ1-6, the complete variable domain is DTGVSQNPRHKITKRGQNVTFRCDPISEHNRLYWYRQTLGQGPEFLTYFQNEAQLEKSRLLSDRFSAERPKGSFSTLEIQRTEQGDSAMYLCASTEQGYSPLHFGNGTRLTVT.

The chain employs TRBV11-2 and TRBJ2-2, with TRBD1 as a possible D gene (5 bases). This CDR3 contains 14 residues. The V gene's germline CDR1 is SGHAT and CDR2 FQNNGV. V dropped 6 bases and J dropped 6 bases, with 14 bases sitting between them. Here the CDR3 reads CASRMGRGAGELFF. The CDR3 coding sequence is TGTGCCAGCAGGATGGGAAGGGGCGCCGGGGAGCTGTTTTTT.

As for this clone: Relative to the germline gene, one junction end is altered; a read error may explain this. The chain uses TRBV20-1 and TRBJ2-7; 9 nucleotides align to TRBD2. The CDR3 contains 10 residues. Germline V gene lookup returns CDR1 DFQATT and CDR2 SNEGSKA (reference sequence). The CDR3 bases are TGCAGTGCTAAGGCCGGGACTAGCCTCTTC. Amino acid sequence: CSAKAGTSLF.

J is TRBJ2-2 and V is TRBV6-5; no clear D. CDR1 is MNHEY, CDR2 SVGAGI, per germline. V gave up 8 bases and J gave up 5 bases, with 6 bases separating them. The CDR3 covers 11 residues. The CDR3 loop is CASGETGELFF. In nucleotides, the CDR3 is TGTGCCAGCGGAGAAACCGGGGAGCTGTTTTTT.

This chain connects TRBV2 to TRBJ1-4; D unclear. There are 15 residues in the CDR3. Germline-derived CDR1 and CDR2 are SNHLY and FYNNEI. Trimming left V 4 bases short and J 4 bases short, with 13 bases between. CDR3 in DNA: TGTGCCAGCAGTGCGGCTGGACTAAGTAATGAAAAACTGTTTTTT. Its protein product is CASSAAGLSNEKLFF.

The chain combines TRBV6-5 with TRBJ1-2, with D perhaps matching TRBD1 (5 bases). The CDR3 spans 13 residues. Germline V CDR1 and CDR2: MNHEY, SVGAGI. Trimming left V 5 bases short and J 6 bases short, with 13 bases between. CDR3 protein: CASSPRQTDGYTF. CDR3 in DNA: TGTGCCAGCAGTCCTAGACAGACCGATGGCTACACCTTC.

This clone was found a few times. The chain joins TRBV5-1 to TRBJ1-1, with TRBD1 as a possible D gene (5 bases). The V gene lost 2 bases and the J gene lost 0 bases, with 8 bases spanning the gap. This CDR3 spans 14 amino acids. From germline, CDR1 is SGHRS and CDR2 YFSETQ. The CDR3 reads CASSFGGVNTEAFF. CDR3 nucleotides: TGCGCCAGCAGCTTTGGGGGGGTGAACACTGAAGCTTTCTTT.

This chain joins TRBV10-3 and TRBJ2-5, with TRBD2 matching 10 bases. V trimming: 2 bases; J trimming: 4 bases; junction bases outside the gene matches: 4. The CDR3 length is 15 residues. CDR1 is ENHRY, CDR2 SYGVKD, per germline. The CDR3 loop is CAISERASGGETQYF. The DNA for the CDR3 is TGTGCCATCAGTGAGAGGGCTAGCGGGGGAGAGACCCAGTACTTC.